Shown below are 30 T cell receptor beta chains from a single sample sequenced in a study of identical twins. TCRdb re-called the 5' RACE reads through MiXCR, storing one row per CDR3 protein. The sample includes about 660,000 distinct CDR3 sequences, around 8.3% of them seen just once. These records were also assigned to another study, of yellow fever vaccine responses in identical twins.

The specimen sequenced was PBMCs. These TCRs come from a woman under 30 in good health.

The V and J genes are TRBV9 and TRBJ2-5; tentatively, D is TRBD1 (6 bases). The ends were cut back, 2 bases at V and 0 bases at J, with 8 bases in the middle. CDR3 length: 14 residues. Germline CDR1 is SGDLS and CDR2 is YYNGEE. This CDR3 reads CASSVGANQETQYF. CDR3 DNA sequence: TGTGCCAGCAGCGTGGGGGCCAACCAAGAGACCCAGTACTTC.

This clonotype was seen more than once but under ten times. The chain uses TRBV7-2 and TRBJ2-7, with no clear D. In germline, CDR1 is SGHTA, CDR2 FQGNSA. The V gene lost 2 bases and the J gene lost 0 bases, with 11 bases spanning the gap. This CDR3 contains 15 residues. The CDR3 region is CASSLYSDISYEQYF. CDR3 DNA: TGTGCCAGCAGCTTATACAGTGATATCTCCTACGAGCAGTACTTC. The full variable domain, its missing parts supplied by reference TRBV7-2 and TRBJ2-7, is GAGVSQSPSNKVTEKGKDVELRCDPISGHTALYWYRQSLGQGLEFLIYFQGNSAPDKSGLPSDRFSAERTGGSVSTLTIQRTQQEDSAVYLCASSLYSDISYEQYFGPGTRLTVT.

J is TRBJ2-7 and V is TRBV4-3, with 7 bases that match TRBD1. The germline V gene encodes CDR1 LGHNA and CDR2 YSLEER. The trim removed 1 base at V and 0 bases at J, leaving 9 bases unmatched. CDR3 length: 17 amino acids. The CDR3 here is CASSQVYRGGFSYEQYF. In DNA, the CDR3 is TGCGCCAGCAGCCAAGTCTACAGGGGCGGATTCTCCTACGAGCAGTACTTC.

This clonotype appeared a few times. CDR3 nucleotides: TGTGCCAGCAGCTTAGATACGGGAGTATCCTCCGATACGCAGTATTTT. Residues: CASSLDTGVSSDTQYF. The gene calls are TRBV7-9 and TRBJ2-3; possible D gene TRBD2, 6 bases. V was cut by 1 base and J by 6 bases, with 17 bases left in between. CDR3 size: 16 residues. Germline assignment: CDR1 SEHNR and CDR2 FQNEAQ (reference sequence).

This clonotype was seen more than once but under ten times. The chain employs TRBV7-2 and TRBJ2-7; unclear D gene. Germline CDR1 SGHTA, CDR2 FQGNSA. The CDR3 runs 15 residues. V was shortened by 1 base and J by 7 bases, with 17 bases between the two germline ends. CDR3 bases: TGTGCCAGCAGCTTAGGTCTCGGGCTCGCGGAGGAGCAGTACTTC. It codes for CASSLGLGLAEEQYF.

This clonotype was seen more than once but under ten times. The rearrangement joins TRBV2 to TRBJ2-5; the D gene is possibly TRBD2 (5 bases). The CDR3 length is 13 residues. CDR1 and CDR2 (germline): SNHLY, FYNNEI. Trimming took off 6 bases at V and 8 bases at J, with 16 bases between the two ends. The CDR3 here is CASREDLSGTQYF. The CDR3 nucleotides are TGTGCCAGCAGGGAGGACTTGAGTGGAACCCAGTACTTC.

This chain links TRBV13 with TRBJ2-1; 9 nucleotides line up with TRBD2. The CDR3 extends over 18 amino acids. Trimming took 2 bases from V and 8 from J; bases not matched to a gene: 16. Germline V CDR1 and CDR2: PRHDT, FYEKMQ (reference sequence). CDR3: CASSLSGAASGNRDEQFF. The CDR3 nucleotides read TGTGCCAGCAGCTTATCGGGGGCCGCTAGCGGGAATAGGGATGAGCAGTTCTTC.

This clonotype has more than one count but fewer than ten. The rearrangement links TRBV3-1 to TRBJ2-4, with a weak D call TRBD2 (5 bases). Germline CDR1 and CDR2: LGHDT and YNNKEL (reference sequence). V was cut by 4 bases and J by 1 base, with 11 bases left in between. This CDR3 region has 15 residues. The CDR3 DNA sequence: TGTGCCAGCAGCCCCCCGCGGAGGGCCAAAAACATTCAGTACTTC. Protein: CASSPPRRAKNIQYF.

This chain uses TRBV25-1 with TRBJ2-3; the match to TRBD2 covers 9 bases. Germline-derived CDR1 and CDR2 are MGHDK and SYGVNS. Unmatched junction bases numbered 17, after V lost 5 bases and J lost 2 bases. The CDR3 has 19 amino acids. The CDR3 nucleotides read TGTGCCAGCAGTTCTTCCTCGGTGGCGGGGGGGCTTTTCACAGATACGCAGTATTTT. The encoded protein is CASSSSSVAGGLFTDTQYF.

The sample holds a few counts of this clonotype. The chain is built from TRBV20-1 and TRBJ2-3, with 15 bases lining up with TRBD2. The trim removed 5 bases at V and 9 bases at J, leaving 6 bases unmatched. CDR1 is DFQATT, CDR2 SNEGSKA, per germline (reference sequence). The CDR3 covers 14 residues. CDR3 nucleotide sequence: TGCAGTGCTTGGACTAGCGGGAGGGCCGGAACGCAGTATTTT. Translation: CSAWTSGRAGTQYF.

This clonotype turned up a few times. The V call is TRBV10-3, the J call TRBJ2-5, with TRBD2 matching 7 bases. Germline V CDR1 and CDR2: ENHRY, SYGVKD. The CDR3 has 14 residues. The J segment lost 5 bases and the V segment lost 3 bases, leaving 6 bases of the junction unmatched. Written as DNA, the CDR3 is TGTGCCATCAGTGATCATATGCGGGGGGAGACCCAGTACTTC. Translating it yields CAISDHMRGETQYF.

This clonotype was seen more than once but under ten times. The V gene is TRBV7-2, the J gene TRBJ2-3, with TRBD1 matching 7 bases. This CDR3 spans 17 amino acids. Germline V lookup: CDR1 SGHTA, CDR2 FQGNSA. V gave up 2 bases and J gave up 3 bases; unmatched junction bases: 11. The CDR3 loop is CASSLQLETGSTDTQYF. The CDR3 region has the DNA TGTGCCAGCAGCTTACAACTGGAGACAGGGAGTACAGATACGCAGTATTTT.

This clonotype was seen repeatedly, ten times or more. This chain connects TRBV4-2 to TRBJ1-1; D is uncertain. Germline V gene sequence: CDR1 LGHNA, CDR2 YNFKEQ. Trimming left V 2 bases short and J 10 bases short, with 11 bases between. CDR3 length equals 12 residues. Here the CDR3 reads CASSQRTEGAFF. The CDR3 DNA sequence: TGTGCCAGCAGCCAAAGGACCGAGGGAGCTTTCTTT.

This clonotype was counted between two and nine times. The chain links TRBV29-1 to TRBJ1-3; no clear D. Germline V gene lookup returns CDR1 SQVTM and CDR2 ANQGSEA. This CDR3 comprises 13 residues. Trimming cost V 6 bases and J 2 bases, with 11 bases left between them. In nucleotides, the CDR3 is TGCAGCGTGTTATTGGTGACTGGAAACACCATATATTTT. This codes for CSVLLVTGNTIYF. The variable domain in full, with the rest retrieved from reference TRBV29-1 and TRBJ1-3, is SAVISQKPSRDICQRGTSLTIQCQVDSQVTMMFWYRQQPGQSLTLIATANQGSEATYESGFVIDKFPISRPNLTFSTLTVSNMSPEDSSIYLCSVLLVTGNTIYFGEGSWLTVV.

The chain joins TRBV7-9 to TRBJ2-3; 9 bases are shared with TRBD1. CDR1 and CDR2 from the germline V gene are SEHNR and FQNEAQ (reference sequence). The V gene end was trimmed by 5 bases and the J gene end by 2 bases; junction bases not matched to a gene: 11. The CDR3 totals 17 residues. This CDR3 reads CASSPWGTGTSTDTQYF. For the CDR3, the DNA is TGTGCCAGCAGCCCCTGGGGGACAGGGACGTCCACAGATACGCAGTATTTT.

The V and J genes are TRBV9 and TRBJ1-1; TRBD1 is a possible D gene (5 bases). The CDR3 totals 12 residues. The V end lost 4 bases, the J end lost 7 bases, and 11 bases lay between the germline ends. Germline CDR1 SGDLS, CDR2 YYNGEE. The CDR3 bases are TGTGCCAGCAGCCCAGGGACGATTGAAGCTTTCTTT. This translates into CASSPGTIEAFF. Together with reference TRBV9 and TRBJ1-1, the CDR3 gives the full variable domain: DSGVTQTPKHLITATGQRVTLRCSPRSGDLSVYWYQQSLDQGLQFLIQYYNGEERAKGNILERFSAQQFPDLHSELNLSSLELGDSALYFCASSPGTIEAFFGQGTRLTVV.

The chain carries TRBV29-1 and TRBJ2-4; 11 positions agree with TRBD1. V lost 4 bases to trimming and J lost 1 base; unmatched junction nucleotides: 9. The CDR3 has 17 residues. Germline loops: CDR1 SQVTM, CDR2 ANQGSEA. The CDR3 region is CSVVRLGQGVAKNIQYF. The CDR3 DNA sequence: TGCAGCGTTGTGAGGTTGGGACAGGGGGTCGCCAAAAACATTCAGTACTTC.

This clonotype was seen more than once but under ten times. The rearrangement uses TRBV7-2 and TRBJ2-7, with 9 bases matching TRBD2. J lost 2 bases, V lost 3 bases, and 5 bases had no gene match. The CDR3 has 15 amino acids. CDR1 is SGHTA and CDR2 is FQGNSA in the germline V gene. CDR3 residues: CASSFSGGLTYEQYF. The CDR3 nucleotides are TGTGCCAGCAGCTTTAGCGGGGGTCTTACCTACGAGCAGTACTTC.

This clonotype has a count of ten or more. The chain employs TRBV29-1 and TRBJ2-2; D gene ambiguous. V was clipped by 4 bases and J by 7 bases, with 16 bases between them. The CDR3 is 14 amino acids. The germline V gene encodes CDR1 SQVTM and CDR2 ANQGSEA. This CDR3 reads CSVGDRVRDGELFF. The CDR3 coding sequence is TGCAGCGTTGGAGACCGGGTTAGAGACGGGGAGCTGTTTTTT.

CDR3 DNA: TGCAGTGCCCTACCGGGAGGGGACTACGAGCAGTACTTC. It specifies CSALPGGDYEQYF. The J gene is TRBJ2-7, the V gene TRBV20-1; 8 bases fit TRBD2. CDR3 size: 13 residues. The germline V gene has CDR1 DFQATT and CDR2 SNEGSKA (reference sequence). The V and J ends lost 6 bases and 3 bases, in that order; junction bases with no gene match: 7.

The DNA of the CDR3 is TGCAGTGCCGAAACGGACCGTACCCCTTACAATGAGCAGTTCTTC. Protein: CSAETDRTPYNEQFF. The gene calls are TRBV20-1 and TRBJ2-1; D remains ambiguous. V gave up 6 bases and J gave up 4 bases, with 19 bases separating them. This CDR3 comprises 15 residues. Germline loops: CDR1 DFQATT, CDR2 SNEGSKA (reference sequence).

This clonotype was observed a few times. The missing conserved phenylalanine or tryptophan at the end of this CDR3 makes a read error likely. It is unclear where the CDR3 begins or ends on the DNA, so no DNA is shown, and the CDR3 is as TCRdb lists it. The chain combines TRBV18 with TRBJ1-1; TRBD1, the D gene given by the table, was not confirmed from the DNA. CDR1 and CDR2 from the germline V gene are KGHSH and LQKENI. The CDR3 is made up of 12 amino acids, end residues included. The CDR3 reads CASSPLSDRGEL.

The chain uses TRBV12-3 or TRBV12-4 and TRBJ2-1; D possibly corresponds to TRBD2 (6 bases). CDR3 length equals 15 residues. Trimming took 6 bases from V and 1 from J, leaving 13 bases between them. The CDR3 is CASRGGSGSYNEQFF. DNA of the CDR3: TGTGCCAGCAGAGGAGGTAGCGGATCCTACAATGAGCAGTTCTTC.

This clonotype appeared a few times. The gene calls are TRBV29-1 and TRBJ2-3; 8 nucleotides agree with TRBD2. V was clipped by 4 bases and J by 7 bases; unmatched bases: 4. Germline CDR1 and CDR2: SQVTM and ANQGSEA. The CDR3 is made up of 12 amino acids. This chain's CDR3 is CSVAGGGYTQYF. For the CDR3, the DNA is TGCAGCGTTGCGGGGGGGGGATATACGCAGTATTTT.

This clonotype was picked up a small number of times. The chain joins TRBV10-3 to TRBJ2-7; D gene uncertain. Germline V gives CDR1 ENHRY, CDR2 SYGVKD. This CDR3 is built from 13 residues. The V end was cut by 10 bases, the J end by 0 bases, with 13 bases between. The CDR3 DNA reads TGTGCCACCTCGGGCCAGGACTCCTACGAGCAGTACTTC. The encoded protein is CATSGQDSYEQYF.

Only a few counts were recorded for this clonotype. The rearrangement joins TRBV28 to TRBJ1-5, with D unclear. Germline assignment: CDR1 MDHEN and CDR2 SYDVKM. This CDR3 is built from 15 residues. Trimming removed 3 bases at V and 2 bases at J, with 11 bases between. The CDR3 DNA follows: TGTGCCAGCAGTTTGGGGTTGTTCGGCAATCAGCCCCAGCATTTT. This sequence encodes CASSLGLFGNQPQHF.

This chain uses TRBV24-1 with TRBJ2-3; no definite D call. V was trimmed by 9 bases and J by 4 bases, leaving 7 bases between them. Germline V lookup: CDR1 KGHDR, CDR2 SFDVKD. The CDR3 length is 11 residues. The CDR3 region is CATFEADTQYF. CDR3 DNA: TGTGCCACCTTTGAGGCAGATACGCAGTATTTT.

The rearrangement links TRBV27 to TRBJ2-7; 8 bases fit TRBD2. The CDR3 runs 15 residues. V was pared by 3 bases and J by 4 bases, with 8 bases of the junction left unmatched. Germline-derived CDR1 and CDR2 are MNHEY and SMNVEV (reference sequence). CDR3 nucleotide sequence: TGTGCCAGCAGTTTTAGCGGGACCGGTGATTACGAGCAGTACTTC. It codes for CASSFSGTGDYEQYF.

In its sample, this clonotype was seen many times. This chain uses TRBV11-3 with TRBJ1-2; 10 bases line up with TRBD1. J lost 0 bases, V lost 5 bases, and 12 bases had no gene match. The length of the CDR3 is 18 residues. CDR1 and CDR2 from the germline V gene are SGHNT and YENEEA. The CDR3 sequence is CASSGTRTGGTTNYGYTF. DNA for the CDR3: TGTGCCAGCAGCGGAACTAGGACAGGGGGAACTACTAACTATGGCTACACCTTC.

This clonotype has ten or more counts. The rearrangement uses TRBV7-8 and TRBJ1-1; no definite D call. Trimming took off 2 bases at V and 6 bases at J, with 13 bases between the two ends. CDR3 size: 14 residues. Germline CDR1 reads SGHVS; CDR2 reads FQNEAQ. CDR3 coding DNA: TGTGCCAGCAGCTTATATGAGCGTGGGGCTGAAGCTTTCTTT. Amino acid sequence: CASSLYERGAEAFF.